The 28 T cell receptor beta chains in this list originate from one sample, sequenced in a study of Graves' ophthalmopathy and Graves' hyperthyroidism. Amplifying from RNA transcripts, the study obtained TCR beta CDR3 regions. The workflow started with a first-round RT-PCR run with HTBI primers and then moved on to a second-round multiplex PCR. TCRdb re-derived calls from the multiplex PCR reads in MiXCR, one entry per CDR3 protein. The sample contains over a million distinct CDR3 sequences, 36% of which appear only once. The specimen sequenced was peripheral blood or thyroid tissue (not recorded which). These receptors all stem from an adult man with Graves' hyperthyroidism.

This clonotype appeared many times. The chain links TRBV20-1 to TRBJ2-7; the match to TRBD2 covers 7 bases. The CDR3 covers 16 residues. Losses at the gene ends were 0 bases for V and 0 bases for J; bases not matched to a gene: 8. The germline CDR1 and CDR2 sequences are DFQATT and SNEGSKA (reference sequence). Written as DNA, the CDR3 is TGCAGTGCTAGAGATTGGGGAGCGGGGAGCTCCTACGAGCAGTACTTC. This gives the protein CSARDWGAGSSYEQYF.

This clonotype was seen once. V and J are TRBV25-1 and TRBJ2-7; perhaps TRBD1 as D (6 bases). Trimming pared 0 bases from V and 5 bases from J, leaving 11 bases between. The germline CDR1 and CDR2 sequences are MGHDK and SYGVNS. The CDR3 is 14 amino acids. CDR3 amino acids: CASSEYGGGDEQYF. CDR3 in DNA: TGTGCCAGCAGTGAATATGGGGGCGGCGACGAGCAGTACTTC.

This clonotype has a handful of counts. The chain carries TRBV9 and TRBJ1-1, with a possible D match to TRBD1 (6 bases). V lost 0 bases to trimming and J lost 3 bases, with 12 bases between them. CDR1 is SGDLS, CDR2 YYNGEE, per germline. The CDR3 runs to 15 residues. CDR3 residues: CASSVEGGWDTEAFF. The CDR3 coding sequence is TGTGCCAGCAGCGTAGAGGGGGGCTGGGACACTGAAGCTTTCTTT.

A remark on this clonotype: A read error is possible here, since a much larger clone lies one base away. The rearrangement links TRBV6-1 to TRBJ2-5; D not certain. The CDR3 length is 16 residues. Germline CDR1 MNHNS, CDR2 SASEGT. The V and J ends lost 8 bases and 0 bases respectively, with 19 bases between them. CDR3 in amino acids: CASGYGQETYQETQYF. In DNA, the CDR3 is TGTGCCAGCGGTTACGGGCAGGAAACGTACCAAGAGACCCAGTACTTC.

This clonotype was seen ten or more times. This chain uses TRBV19 with TRBJ2-7; D may be TRBD1 or TRBD2 (5 bases each). The germline gives CDR1 LNHDA, CDR2 SQIVND (reference sequence). The CDR3 contains 15 residues. The ends were cut back, 5 bases at V and 2 bases at J, with 16 bases in the middle. The CDR3 region is CASSPGTGWAYEQYF. The DNA of the CDR3 is TGTGCCAGTAGTCCAGGGACCGGGTGGGCCTACGAGCAGTACTTC.

The rearrangement links TRBV11-3 to TRBJ2-2; weak D call: TRBD2 (5 bases). V was cut by 2 bases and J by 8 bases, with 9 bases left in between. The CDR3 covers 13 residues. The germline CDR1 and CDR2 sequences are SGHNT and YENEEA. CDR3: CASSLLSGGELFF. Written as DNA, the CDR3 is TGTGCCAGCAGCTTACTAAGCGGTGGGGAGCTGTTTTTT.

This clonotype was detected only a few times. This chain connects TRBV5-6 to TRBJ2-7; 8 nucleotides line up with TRBD2. Trimming at V came to 2 bases and at J to 7 bases, leaving 11 bases not matched to a gene. Germline CDR1 and CDR2: SGHDT and YYEEEE. This CDR3 spans 15 amino acids. The DNA for the CDR3 is TGTGCCAGCAGCTTCTATAGCGGGGTGCCGGGGGAGCAGTACTTC. Translation gives CASSFYSGVPGEQYF.

This clonotype turned up a few times. The chain recombines TRBV6-5 with TRBJ2-7; D ambiguous. CDR1 and CDR2 (germline): MNHEY, SVGAGI. V lost 7 bases and J 0 bases, leaving 13 bases between the germline ends. CDR3 size: 14 residues. The CDR3 region has the DNA TGTGCCAGCAAAAGAGCAGGCGACTCCTACGAGCAGTACTTC. Its translation: CASKRAGDSYEQYF.

The chain links TRBV11-2 to TRBJ2-3, with 8 bases identical to TRBD2. The CDR3 spans 16 residues. The V and J ends lost 5 bases and 6 bases, in that order; junction bases with no gene match: 13. Germline CDR1 is SGHAT and CDR2 is FQNNGV. The CDR3 spells CASSLVPGGSIDTQYF. CDR3 nucleotides: TGTGCCAGCAGCCTCGTCCCGGGAGGGTCTATTGATACGCAGTATTTT.

Remarks on this clonotype: A read error may account for a junction end that differs from germline. The CDR3, as DNA: TGCAGCGCCAAACAATTGAACACTGAAGTTTTCTTT. It is translated as CSAKQLNTEVFF. This chain uses TRBV29-1 with TRBJ1-1; no firm D call. The CDR3 contains 12 residues. The germline gives CDR1 SQVTM, CDR2 ANQGSEA.

The chain links TRBV10-3 to TRBJ1-1; TRBD1 matches 8 bases. The trim removed 4 bases at V and 1 base at J, leaving 8 bases unmatched. The CDR3 covers 16 residues. CDR1 ENHRY and CDR2 SYGVKD come from the germline V gene. In DNA form, the CDR3 reads TGTGCCATCAGTGTCGGACAGGGACCATCGAACACTGAAGCTTTCTTT. Its protein product is CAISVGQGPSNTEAFF.

At least ten counts were recorded for this clonotype. J is TRBJ1-2 and V is TRBV7-2; D not certain. The CDR3 spans 14 residues. Trimming removed 8 bases from V and 4 bases from J, with 17 bases in between. CDR1 is SGHTA, CDR2 FQGNSA, per germline. The CDR3 spells CASSTLGSSYGYTF. DNA for the CDR3: TGTGCCAGCTCAACCCTGGGGAGTTCCTATGGCTACACCTTC.

The rearrangement links TRBV11-1 to TRBJ1-1, with D uncertain. Trimming took 2 bases from V and 1 from J, leaving 8 bases between them. The CDR3 has 14 amino acids. Germline CDR1 and CDR2: SGHAT and FQDESV (reference sequence). In nucleotides, the CDR3 is TGTGCCAGCAGCTTAACGGATACGAACACTGAAGCTTTCTTT. Translation gives CASSLTDTNTEAFF.

The chain joins TRBV9 to TRBJ1-2; maybe TRBD1 (5 bases). The germline V gene has CDR1 SGDLS and CDR2 YYNGEE. V dropped 5 bases and J dropped 2 bases, with 13 bases sitting between them. The CDR3 is made up of 14 amino acids. CDR3 coding DNA: TGTGCCAGCAGTTCTATCCGGGGGAACTATGGCTACACCTTC. Translated, it gives CASSSIRGNYGYTF. Combining the CDR3 with reference TRBV9 and TRBJ1-2 gives the whole variable domain DSGVTQTPKHLITATGQRVTLRCSPRSGDLSVYWYQQSLDQGLQFLIQYYNGEERAKGNILERFSAQQFPDLHSELNLSSLELGDSALYFCASSSIRGNYGYTFGSGTRLTVV.

As regards this clonotype: Being one base from a much bigger clone, this may be a read error. The chain carries TRBV12-3 or TRBV12-4 and TRBJ2-7, with 8 bases identical to TRBD1. The junction had 6 bases not matched to a gene; V was cut back by 5 bases and J by 6 bases. CDR3 size: 13 residues. CDR3 nucleotides: TGTGCCAGCAGTCACCGACAGGGGAGCGAGCAGTACTTC. Protein: CASSHRQGSEQYF.

The genes are TRBV7-2 and TRBJ2-2; a possible D gene is TRBD2 (5 bases). The CDR3 sequence is 14 residues long. CDR1 is SGHTA and CDR2 is FQGNSA in the germline V gene. Trimming removed 3 bases at V and 6 bases at J, with 11 bases between. DNA for the CDR3: TGTGCCAGCAGCTTGGCCGCGGGTTCCGGGGAGCTGTTTTTT. It translates to CASSLAAGSGELFF.

This clonotype was seen more than once but under ten times. CDR3 nucleotides: TGTGCCAGCAGCTCCTCTAGCGGGGGTTACGAGCAGTACTTC. It is translated as CASSSSSGGYEQYF. This chain connects TRBV7-8 to TRBJ2-7; 10 positions match TRBD2. Losses at the gene ends were 4 bases for V and 4 bases for J; bases not matched to a gene: 4. CDR1 is SGHVS and CDR2 is FQNEAQ in the germline V gene. The CDR3 contains 14 residues.

The rearrangement joins TRBV7-9 to TRBJ2-5; 7 bases agree with TRBD2. V was clipped by 2 bases and J by 5 bases; unmatched bases: 14. There are 17 residues in the CDR3. Per the germline V gene, CDR1 is SEHNR and CDR2 is FQNEAQ (reference sequence). The CDR3 sequence: CASSLSSAGEAGETQYF. Here the CDR3 DNA reads TGTGCCAGCAGCTTAAGTAGCGCGGGAGAGGCTGGGGAGACCCAGTACTTC.

Concerning this clonotype itself: The junction departs from germline at one end; a sequencing error may be responsible. This chain links TRBV12-3 or TRBV12-4 with TRBJ2-6; 8 nucleotides line up with TRBD1. The CDR3 contains 15 residues. CDR3 sequence: CASSVPDTGGNVLTF. The CDR3 DNA reads as TGTGCCAGCAGCGTCCCCGATACAGGGGGCAACGTCCTGACTTTC.

This clonotype was seen ten or more times. V usage is TRBV29-1 and J usage is TRBJ2-5; D perhaps matches TRBD1 (6 bases). Per germline, CDR1 SQVTM and CDR2 ANQGSEA. This CDR3 has 13 amino acids. V shed 2 bases and J shed 1 base, with 8 bases lying between them. In nucleotides, the CDR3 is TGCAGCGTTGAAACAGGGCTCCAAGAGACCCAGTACTTC. Translated: CSVETGLQETQYF.

The V call is TRBV12-3 or TRBV12-4, the J call TRBJ1-2; D is uncertain. CDR3 size: 16 residues. V lost 4 bases and J 5 bases, leaving 20 bases between the germline ends. For the CDR3, the DNA is TGTGCCAGCAGTTCCAGGCTTGAGACCGACCTTTATGGCTACACCTTC. Its translation is CASSSRLETDLYGYTF.

This clonotype was counted a few times. The chain uses TRBV7-2 and TRBJ1-1; 9 bases match TRBD1. J gave up 10 bases and V 5 bases, and 8 bases lay outside the gene matches. CDR1 and CDR2 from the germline V gene are SGHTA and FQGNSA. The CDR3 is made up of 13 amino acids. The CDR3 region is CASSQNRGRIAFF. DNA of the CDR3: TGTGCCAGCAGCCAAAACAGGGGGCGCATAGCTTTCTTT.

The chain carries TRBV7-9 and TRBJ2-3; D might be TRBD1 (6 bases). Trimming shortened V by 3 bases and J by 4 bases, and 8 bases separated the two germline ends. The CDR3 has 13 amino acids. Germline CDR1 reads SEHNR; CDR2 reads FQNEAQ (reference sequence). CDR3 residues: CASSFEGADTQYF. DNA for the CDR3: TGTGCCAGCAGCTTTGAGGGGGCAGATACGCAGTATTTT.

The chain recombines TRBV29-1 with TRBJ2-7; perhaps D is TRBD1 or TRBD2 (5 bases each). The closer fit of TRBJ2-1 to the DNA end suggests the J call may be wrong. The germline gives CDR1 SQVTM, CDR2 ANQGSEA. The CDR3 contains 15 residues. The CDR3 loop is CSVPRGAGSYNEQFF. The CDR3 region has the DNA TGCAGCGTTCCACGGGGCGCGGGCTCCTACAATGAGCAGTTCTTC.

The table lists this clonotype with many counts. The chain combines TRBV20-1 with TRBJ2-5; D gene uncertain. V lost 0 bases and J 4 bases, leaving 6 bases between the germline ends. The CDR3 totals 12 residues. Germline CDR1 and CDR2: DFQATT and SNEGSKA (reference sequence). The DNA for the CDR3 is TGCAGTGCTAGAGAGTGGGGAGAGACCCAGTACTTC. Protein product: CSAREWGETQYF.

Only a few counts were recorded for this clonotype. The gene calls are TRBV6-4 and TRBJ2-3, with 7 bases that match TRBD1. The CDR3 is made up of 14 amino acids. Trimming took 3 bases from V and 1 from J; bases not matched to a gene: 1. CDR1 is MRHNA and CDR2 is SNTAGT in the germline V gene. CDR3 loop: CASSETGRTDTQYF. As DNA, the CDR3 is TGTGCCAGCAGTGAGACAGGGCGCACAGATACGCAGTATTTT.

The chain couples TRBV29-1 to TRBJ1-2; D ambiguous. Trimming shortened V by 4 bases and J by 0 bases, and 15 bases separated the two germline ends. CDR1 is SQVTM, CDR2 ANQGSEA, per germline. The CDR3 runs 15 residues. Here the CDR3 reads CSVVLGWSANYGYTF. The CDR3 DNA follows: TGCAGCGTTGTTTTGGGCTGGTCGGCTAACTATGGCTACACCTTC.

This clonotype was detected ten times or more. This rearrangement joins TRBV6-6 to TRBJ1-2, with a weak D call TRBD1 (5 bases). The CDR3 spans 15 residues. V lost 0 bases, J lost 5 bases, and 13 bases lay in between. CDR1 and CDR2 (germline): MNHNY, SVGAGI (reference sequence). This CDR3 is CASSYSRGLRYGYTF. The CDR3 nucleotides are TGTGCCAGCAGTTACTCGAGGGGTCTCCGGTATGGCTACACCTTC.